Sequencing of this TCR beta chain was carried out in a study of shared clonotypes between healthy human individuals. Concerning this clone: Antigen specificity is unknown.

Regarding the study as a whole: Apart from blood, nothing was sampled; tissue repertoires likely differ. What limited the represented genetic and exposure-history diversity was the small number of donors.

From CD4+ cells came CD45RA+ naive and CD45RA-negative memory subsets. Using immunoSEQ multiplex PCR, the repertoire was profiled, and TCRdb retains in-frame clones only, with some absent. The repertoire holds some 550,000 clones, with almost 97% as singletons. The CDR3 length is 12 residues. The V end lost 8 bases, the J end lost 7 bases, and 11 bases lay between the germline ends. Germline V gene data show CDR1 as MNHNS and CDR2 as SASEGT. The clonotype was recovered from a woman in her twenties or thirties in good health. Input material: naive CD4+ T cells sorted from blood. Subset in this sample: CD45RA+ positively selected. This rearrangement joins TRBV6-1 to TRBJ2-2, with D hard to call. DNA for the CDR3: TGTGCCAGCGGTCGGAGAGGCGGGGAGCTGTTTTTT. It translates to CASGRRGGELFF.